The 21 T cell receptor beta chains listed next were all sequenced from one sample in a study of blood T cell repertoires in COVID-19. TCRdb's copy holds only in-frame clones and misses some; the assay was immunoSEQ multiplex PCR. This sample yields about 300,000 clones, of which 80% to 95% are seen a single time; roughly 1.1% belongs to the top ten. Sequenced input: PBMCs or T cells enriched from blood (not recorded which). The receptors stem from a woman aged 25 to 45 who had recovered from COVID-19.

This sequence joins TRBV6-5 and TRBJ2-2; 8 positions match TRBD1. Germline-derived CDR1 and CDR2 are MNHEY and SVGAGI. V lost 6 bases to trimming and J lost 4 bases; unmatched junction nucleotides: 4. CDR3 length: 14 amino acids. The CDR3 region has the DNA TGTGCCAGCAGGAACGGACAGGGCACCGGGGAGCTGTTTTTT. It is translated as CASRNGQGTGELFF.

V usage is TRBV6-1 and J usage is TRBJ2-3; 9 nucleotides line up with TRBD2. This CDR3 spans 15 amino acids. Per the germline V gene, CDR1 is MNHNS and CDR2 is SASEGT. J gave up 4 bases and V 0 bases, and 2 bases lay outside the gene matches. CDR3 in amino acids: CASSEASGSPDTQYF. The CDR3 DNA reads TGTGCCAGCAGTGAAGCTAGCGGGAGCCCAGATACGCAGTATTTT.

V is TRBV19 and J is TRBJ2-3; D is possibly TRBD2 (6 bases). The germline CDR1 and CDR2 sequences are LNHDA and SQIVND (reference sequence). The CDR3 is 16 amino acids. Trimming took off 0 bases at V and 2 bases at J, with 12 bases between the two ends. The DNA of the CDR3 is TGTGCCAGTAGTATAGATTATTGGCGGGACACAGATACGCAGTATTTT. Translating gives CASSIDYWRDTDTQYF. The full variable domain, completed using reference TRBV19 and TRBJ2-3, is DGGITQSPKYLFRKEGQNVTLSCEQNLNHDAMYWYRQDPGQGLRLIYYSQIVNDFQKGDIAEGYSVSREKKESFPLTVTSAQKNPTAFYLCASSIDYWRDTDTQYFGPGTRLTVL.

This chain connects TRBV7-6 to TRBJ2-1; TRBD2 matches 8 bases. J lost 6 bases, V lost 1 base, and 8 bases had no gene match. The CDR3 consists of 16 residues. Germline V lookup: CDR1 SGHVS, CDR2 FNYEAQ. DNA for the CDR3: TGTGCCAGCAGCTTAGAGATCCCGGGACTAGGCAATGAGCAGTTCTTC. This gives the protein CASSLEIPGLGNEQFF.

V is TRBV3-1 (or the pseudogene TRBV3-2) and J is TRBJ1-1; TRBD1 is a possible D gene (6 bases). Trimming took 0 bases from V and 8 from J, leaving 16 bases between them. Per the germline V gene, CDR1 is LGHDT and CDR2 is YNNKEL (reference sequence). This CDR3 is built from 15 residues. CDR3 loop: CASSQDGRGRSEAFF. The DNA of the CDR3 is TGTGCCAGCAGCCAAGATGGCAGGGGACGTTCCGAAGCTTTCTTT.

The chain is built from TRBV24-1 and TRBJ2-5, with 8 bases fitting TRBD1. Per the germline V gene, CDR1 is KGHDR and CDR2 is SFDVKD. V gave up 7 bases and J gave up 1 base; unmatched junction bases: 4. This CDR3 has 14 amino acids. Written as DNA, the CDR3 is TGTGCCACCAGCCTGACAGGGGTCCAAGAGACCCAGTACTTC. Its translation: CATSLTGVQETQYF.

The V and J genes are TRBV23-1 and TRBJ2-1, with 9 bases lining up with TRBD2. Being an ORF, TRBV23-1 has a function that is uncertain. J lost 6 bases, V lost 2 bases, and 14 bases had no gene match. This CDR3 region has 18 residues. For the CDR3, the DNA is TGCGCCAGCAGTCAAGAGTCGCGGGAGGGCCAAATAGTCAATGAGCAGTTCTTC. Residues: CASSQESREGQIVNEQFF.

The chain carries TRBV28 and TRBJ1-4; a possible D gene is TRBD1 (6 bases). Germline V gene sequence: CDR1 MDHEN, CDR2 SYDVKM. The CDR3 consists of 14 residues. Trimming cost V 6 bases and J 3 bases, with 11 bases left between them. The CDR3 DNA is TGTGCCAGCAGGATACAGGGACCTAATGAAAAACTGTTTTTT. The encoded protein is CASRIQGPNEKLFF.

V is TRBV30 and J is TRBJ2-1, with 14 bases aligning to TRBD2. Germline trimming cut 2 bases from V and 5 bases from J; bases unmatched to any gene: 14. CDR1 is GTSNPN, CDR2 SVGIG, per germline (reference sequence). The length of the CDR3 is 19 residues. In DNA form, the CDR3 reads TGTGCCTGGAGTTCATACCCCGGGACTAGCGGGAGACTGCACAATGAGCAGTTCTTC. It specifies CAWSSYPGTSGRLHNEQFF.

This clone was counted only a few times. The chain uses TRBV4-3 and TRBJ2-2; D remains ambiguous. Trimming removed 0 bases from V and 2 bases from J, with 10 bases in between. CDR1 and CDR2 from the germline V gene are LGHNA and YSLEER. The CDR3 totals 16 residues. In nucleotides, the CDR3 is TGCGCCAGCAGCCAAGATGCCGGGTTTAACACCGGGGAGCTGTTTTTT. As protein: CASSQDAGFNTGELFF.

The J gene is TRBJ2-7, the V gene TRBV3-1 (or the pseudogene TRBV3-2); D may be TRBD2 (6 bases). Germline CDR1 reads LGHDT; CDR2 reads YNNKEL (reference sequence). Trimming left V 3 bases short and J 7 bases short, with 16 bases between. The CDR3 totals 14 residues. Here the CDR3 DNA reads TGTGCCAGCAGCCAGGGACTCGGGCTATGGGAGCAGTACTTC. Translated: CASSQGLGLWEQYF.

The rearrangement links TRBV11-1 to TRBJ1-6, with TRBD1 identical over 10 bases. Germline V CDR1 and CDR2: SGHAT, FQDESV (reference sequence). This CDR3 region has 16 residues. V was clipped by 3 bases and J by 6 bases; unmatched bases: 5. The CDR3 coding sequence is TGTGCCAGCAGCTTCGGACAGGGGGATAGTAATTCACCCCTCCACTTT. Its protein is CASSFGQGDSNSPLHF.

This clone was observed a few times. Germline is not matched at one junction end, which may reflect a read error. V gene TRBV7-9 combines with J gene TRBJ2-7; D gene ambiguous. Germline CDR1 SEHNR, CDR2 FQNEAQ (reference sequence). CDR3 length: 14 amino acids. The CDR3 region has the DNA TGTGCCAGCAGTTTAGGGCTAGAACCCTACGAGCAGTACTTC. It yields the protein CASSLGLEPYEQYF.

This clone was found once. The gene calls are TRBV6-1 and TRBJ1-3, with 9 bases fitting TRBD1. This CDR3 is built from 14 residues. V gave up 3 bases and J gave up 4 bases; unmatched junction bases: 1. Germline lookup yields CDR1 MNHNS and CDR2 SASEGT. CDR3 amino acids: CASSDGTGGNTIYF. Here the CDR3 DNA reads TGTGCCAGCAGTGATGGGACAGGGGGAAACACCATATATTTT.

This clone was observed a handful of times. This rearrangement joins TRBV7-3 to TRBJ2-5; D is perhaps TRBD2 (6 bases). The CDR3 is made up of 12 amino acids. Germline V gene sequence: CDR1 SGHTA, CDR2 FQGTGA. V gave up 5 bases and J gave up 4 bases, with 8 bases separating them. The CDR3 nucleotides are TGTGCCAGCAGCCCCGGGAGAGAGACCCAGTACTTC. The encoded protein is CASSPGRETQYF. Looking up the rest from reference TRBV7-3 and TRBJ2-5 gives the full variable domain: GAGVSQTPSNKVTEKGKYVELRCDPISGHTALYWYRQSLGQGPEFLIYFQGTGAADDSGLPNDRFFAVRPEGSVSTLKIQRTERGDSAVYLCASSPGRETQYFGPGTRLLVL.

CDR3 sequence reads: CASSYTADEQFF. In DNA form, the CDR3 reads TGTGCCAGCAGCTACACAGCCGATGAGCAGTTCTTC. V and J are TRBV7-8 and TRBJ2-1; D is unclear. CDR1 SGHVS and CDR2 FQNEAQ come from the germline V gene. This CDR3 is built from 12 residues. Trimming removed 4 bases from V and 8 bases from J, with 9 bases in between.

The chain carries TRBV4-2 and TRBJ2-1; 8 bases align to TRBD2. V was clipped by 1 base and J by 5 bases; unmatched bases: 7. The CDR3 has 16 residues. Germline assignment: CDR1 LGHNA and CDR2 YNFKEQ. The CDR3: CASSQGGGRRDNEQFF. The CDR3 DNA reads TGTGCCAGCAGCCAAGGCGGCGGGAGGAGGGACAATGAGCAGTTCTTC.

A single count supports this clone. The genes are TRBV27 and TRBJ2-1, with 8 bases identical to TRBD2. The CDR3 has 16 amino acids. Per germline, CDR1 MNHEY and CDR2 SMNVEV (reference sequence). Unmatched junction bases numbered 13, after V lost 7 bases and J lost 5 bases. CDR3 loop: CASTLLAGTRNNEQFF. The CDR3 region has the DNA TGTGCCAGCACCCTCTTAGCGGGAACAAGGAACAATGAGCAGTTCTTC.

This clone was picked up one time. This sequence joins TRBV7-2 and TRBJ2-2; a possible D gene is TRBD2 (5 bases). This CDR3 spans 15 amino acids. The germline V gene has CDR1 SGHTA and CDR2 FQGNSA. Trimming removed 2 bases at V and 5 bases at J, with 12 bases between. The CDR3 sequence is CASSLYLARTGELFF. The DNA for the CDR3 is TGTGCCAGCAGCTTATACCTAGCCCGTACCGGGGAGCTGTTTTTT. The full variable domain, its missing parts supplied by reference TRBV7-2 and TRBJ2-2, is GAGVSQSPSNKVTEKGKDVELRCDPISGHTALYWYRQSLGQGLEFLIYFQGNSAPDKSGLPSDRFSAERTGGSVSTLTIQRTQQEDSAVYLCASSLYLARTGELFFGEGSRLTVL.

This sequence joins TRBV24-1 and TRBJ1-1; no firm D call. Germline-derived CDR1 and CDR2 are KGHDR and SFDVKD. V lost 3 bases and J 11 bases, leaving 12 bases between the germline ends. The CDR3 sequence is 12 residues long. DNA for the CDR3: TGTGCCACCAGTGATCCGGATATCGGGGCTTTCTTT. Its translation is CATSDPDIGAFF.

The V call is TRBV2, the J call TRBJ2-7, with 12 bases fitting TRBD2. CDR3 length equals 15 residues. Germline V gene lookup returns CDR1 SNHLY and CDR2 FYNNEI. The ends lost 6 bases at V and 5 bases at J; junction bases unmatched: 8. This CDR3 reads CASRVTSGSSHEQYF. CDR3 DNA: TGTGCCAGCAGAGTGACTAGCGGGAGTTCCCACGAGCAGTACTTC. The whole variable domain, filled in from reference TRBV2 and TRBJ2-7, reads EPEVTQTPSHQVTQMGQEVILRCVPISNHLYFYWYRQILGQKVEFLVSFYNNEISEKSEIFDDQFSVERPDGSNFTLKIRSTKLEDSAMYFCASRVTSGSSHEQYFGPGTRLTVT.